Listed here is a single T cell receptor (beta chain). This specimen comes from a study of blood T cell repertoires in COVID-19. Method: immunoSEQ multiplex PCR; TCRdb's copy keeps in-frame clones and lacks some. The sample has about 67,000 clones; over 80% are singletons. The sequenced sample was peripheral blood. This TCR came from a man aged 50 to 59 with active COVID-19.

CDR3 protein: CASSETSGAIYEQYF. The CDR3 DNA follows: TGCGCCAGCAGTGAGACTAGCGGGGCCATCTACGAGCAGTACTTC. V is TRBV10-1 and J is TRBJ2-7, with TRBD2 matching 10 bases. The V segment lost 2 bases and the J segment 3 bases; nucleotides outside the gene matches: 4. Per the germline V gene, CDR1 is WNHNN and CDR2 is SYGVQD (reference sequence). There are 15 residues in the CDR3.